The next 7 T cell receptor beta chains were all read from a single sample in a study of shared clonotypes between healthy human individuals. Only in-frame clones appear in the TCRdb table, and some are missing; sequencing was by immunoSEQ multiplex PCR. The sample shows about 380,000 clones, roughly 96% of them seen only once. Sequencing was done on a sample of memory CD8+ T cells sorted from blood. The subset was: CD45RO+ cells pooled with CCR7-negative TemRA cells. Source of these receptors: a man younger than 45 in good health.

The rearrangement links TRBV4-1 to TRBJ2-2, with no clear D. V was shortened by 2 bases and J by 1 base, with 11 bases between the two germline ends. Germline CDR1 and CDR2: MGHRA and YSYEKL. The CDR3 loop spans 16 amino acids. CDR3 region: CASSQSPGRNTGELFF. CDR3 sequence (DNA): TGCGCCAGCAGCCAATCGCCCGGGCGGAACACCGGGGAGCTGTTTTTT.

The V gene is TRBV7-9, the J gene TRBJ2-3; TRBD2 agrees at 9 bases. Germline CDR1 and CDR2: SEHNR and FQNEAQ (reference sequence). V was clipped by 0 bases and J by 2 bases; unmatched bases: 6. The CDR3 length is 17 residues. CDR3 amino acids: CASSLAVSGSYTDTQYF. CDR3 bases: TGTGCCAGCAGCTTAGCGGTTAGCGGGAGTTACACAGATACGCAGTATTTT.

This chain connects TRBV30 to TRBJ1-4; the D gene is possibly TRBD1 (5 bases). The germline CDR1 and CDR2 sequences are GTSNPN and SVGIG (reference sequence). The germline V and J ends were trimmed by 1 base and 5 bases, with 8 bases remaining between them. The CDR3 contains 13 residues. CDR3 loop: CAWSGRVNEKLFF. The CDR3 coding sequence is TGTGCCTGGAGTGGCAGGGTCAATGAAAAACTGTTTTTT.

The CDR3 loop reads CASSYEKGTVFCYEQYF. CDR3 coding DNA: TGTGCCAGCAGTTACGAAAAAGGGACAGTTTTTTGCTACGAGCAGTACTTC. The V gene is TRBV6-7, the J gene TRBJ2-7, with 7 bases lining up with TRBD1. TRBV6-7 is classed as an ORF, of uncertain function. With 2 bases clipped from V and 3 bases from J, the junction kept 13 bases outside the gene matches. The CDR3 extends over 17 amino acids.

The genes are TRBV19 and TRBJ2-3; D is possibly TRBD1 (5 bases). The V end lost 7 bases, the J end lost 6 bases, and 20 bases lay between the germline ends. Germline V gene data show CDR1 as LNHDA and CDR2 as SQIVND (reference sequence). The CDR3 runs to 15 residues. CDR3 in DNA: TGTGCCAGTAAGGGCCGGGTGTTCTGGGGCGATACGCAGTATTTT. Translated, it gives CASKGRVFWGDTQYF.

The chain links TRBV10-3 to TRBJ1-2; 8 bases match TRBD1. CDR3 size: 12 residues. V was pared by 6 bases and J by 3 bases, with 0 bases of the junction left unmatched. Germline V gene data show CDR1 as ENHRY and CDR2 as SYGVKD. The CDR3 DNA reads TGTGCCATCAGGGGACAGGACTATGGCTACACCTTC. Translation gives CAIRGQDYGYTF.

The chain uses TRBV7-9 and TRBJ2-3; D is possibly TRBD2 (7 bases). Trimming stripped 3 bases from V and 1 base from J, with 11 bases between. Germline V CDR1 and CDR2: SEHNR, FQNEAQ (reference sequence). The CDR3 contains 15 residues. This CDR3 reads CASSLGGGGTDTQYF. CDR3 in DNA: TGTGCCAGCAGCTTGGGAGGGGGAGGCACAGATACGCAGTATTTT.